This TCR beta chain emerged from a study of OX40 agonist ivuxolimab in advanced cancers. As for the study in general: The study gave patients intravenous ivuxolimab at 0.01 to 10 mg/kg every 2 weeks. Antecedent anti-PD-1, anti-PD-L1 or anti-CTLA-4 therapy was permissible, with 40% having received some.

Libraries were prepared by immunoSEQ multiplex PCR; TCRdb keeps only in-frame clonotypes and omits some of them. The sample consists of about 70,000 clones, more than 80% of them appearing once. About this clone: Its antigen remains unidentified. Additional DNA sequences in this sample encode the identical CDR3.

Study-wide results and caveats: Expanded clones were, on average, more numerous in CD8+ T cells than in CD4+.

The specimen comprised CD4+ or CD8+ T cells sorted from blood, sampled in a trial of the OX40 agonist ivuxolimab. This TCR was sampled from an adult with an advanced solid tumor such as melanoma, head and neck, liver or kidney cancer.

CDR3 in amino acids: CASSLDGGYGYTF. The CDR3 DNA follows: TGCGCCAGCAGCTTGGATGGAGGATATGGCTACACCTTC. The chain combines TRBV5-1 with TRBJ1-2; no firm D call. The V end was cut by 0 bases, the J end by 5 bases, with 8 bases between. Germline V gene data show CDR1 as SGHRS and CDR2 as YFSETQ. This CDR3 contains 13 residues.